These T cell receptor beta chains were read from a single sample in a study of vaccination and CD4 T cells after COVID-19. Each CDR3 protein is one row after TCRdb ran MiXCR on the PCR reads. The sample lists 7,000 or so distinct CDR3 sequences; around two thirds were seen once. Their cognate antigens are unknown. Specimen: CD4+ T cells from blood, cultured in vitro. These receptors all come from a human donor who had recovered from COVID-19. The CDR3 runs from the conserved cysteine through the conserved F or W. The order of the fields is J gene, V gene, clone size, D gene, CDR3 DNA, CDR3 protein. The D gene is left open where the match is weak. Not all rows give a size; the values are once, few, many and, for expanded clones, a class.

>TRBJ2-4|TRBV10-3|.|TRBD1
TGTGCCATCAGTGAGACCGGGACAGGAGCCAAAAACATTCAGTACTTC
CAISETGTGAKNIQYF
>TRBJ1-5|TRBV11-2|.|.
TGTGCCAGCAGCAACCTACAGGGCCCAAATCAGCCCCAGCATTTT
CASSNLQGPNQPQHF
>TRBJ1-5|TRBV6-1|.|.
TGTGCCAGCAGTGGAAGGGGAAACCAGCCCCAGCGTTTT
CASSGRGNQPQRF
>TRBJ1-2|TRBV2|.|.
TGTGCCAGCAGTGTTCCCTCGGACCGGGCCCTGCGATATGGCTACACCTTC
CASSVPSDRALRYGYTF
>TRBJ1-2|TRBV20-1|few|TRBD1
TGCAGTGCTGGGACAGGGGTCCTTAACTATGGCTACACCTTC
CSAGTGVLNYGYTF
>TRBJ2-7|TRBV2|.|.
TGTGCCAGCAGCCAAGGTCTTCGGCAGATTCACTACGAGCAGTACTTC
CASSQGLRQIHYEQYF
>TRBJ2-2|TRBV7-2|.|.
TGTGCCAGCAGTCCGGACGGCACCGGGGAGCTGTTTTTT
CASSPDGTGELFF
>TRBJ1-5|TRBV28|.|TRBD1
TGTGCCAGCAGTTACAGGGGGGAGGGCAATCAGCCCCAGCATTTT
CASSYRGEGNQPQHF
>TRBJ2-7|TRBV20-1|.|.
TGCAGTGCTAGCGACTCGGGGTCCTACGAGCAGTACTTC
CSASDSGSYEQYF
>TRBJ1-2|TRBV6-2/TRBV6-3|.|TRBD1
TGTGCCAGCAGTCGGACAGGGCCACTCTATGGCTACACCTTC
CASSRTGPLYGYTF
>TRBJ1-1|TRBV6-2/TRBV6-3|.|TRBD1
TGTGCCAGCAGGGGAAGACAGGGACAGAACACTGAAGCTTTCTTT
CASRGRQGQNTEAFF
>TRBJ2-7|TRBV20-1|.|TRBD2
TGCAGTGCTAGCCGAGATTACGGACTAGCGGGAGGGTACGAGCAGTACTTC
CSASRDYGLAGGYEQYF
>TRBJ2-7|TRBV21-1|few|.
TGTGCCAGCAGCAAGTTTCGGGAAAGGTACGAGCAGTACTTC
CASSKFRERYEQYF
>TRBJ1-6|TRBV30|.|.
TGTGCCTGGAGTGGAGGGATTGATTCACCCCTCCACTTT
CAWSGGIDSPLHF
>TRBJ2-5|TRBV7-7|.|.
TGTGCTAGCAGCTTAGGTGGAAAAGGCCAAGAGACCCAGTACTTC
CASSLGGKGQETQYF
>TRBJ1-2|TRBV12-1|.|.
TGTGCCAGCAGCTTTGTTGCCCGCCGGGCTAACTATGGCTACACCTTC
CASSFVARRANYGYTF
>TRBJ1-2|TRBV6-2/TRBV6-3|few|TRBD1
TGTGCCAGCAGTTACGGGACAGGGGGAGGCTATGGCTACACCTTC
CASSYGTGGGYGYTF